This T cell receptor beta chain stems from a study of early T cells in non-severe SARS-CoV-2 infection. One entry per CDR3 protein, called by TCRdb with MiXCR from the 5' RACE reads. The sample contains roughly 90,000 distinct CDR3 sequences, around 15% of which appear only once. This clonotype has at least ten counts. CDR3 size: 15 residues. From germline, CDR1 is MDHEN and CDR2 SYDVKM. Trimming at V came to 2 bases and at J to 4 bases, leaving 8 bases not matched to a gene. This chain links TRBV28 with TRBJ2-7; 7 nucleotides match TRBD1. The receptor was derived from an adult who was a healthcare worker with PCR-confirmed SARS-CoV-2 infection or an uninfected control (not recorded which). Material for sequencing was whole blood. CDR3 protein: CASSLPATGSYEQYF. The CDR3, as DNA: TGTGCCAGCAGTTTACCGGCGACAGGGAGTTACGAGCAGTACTTC.